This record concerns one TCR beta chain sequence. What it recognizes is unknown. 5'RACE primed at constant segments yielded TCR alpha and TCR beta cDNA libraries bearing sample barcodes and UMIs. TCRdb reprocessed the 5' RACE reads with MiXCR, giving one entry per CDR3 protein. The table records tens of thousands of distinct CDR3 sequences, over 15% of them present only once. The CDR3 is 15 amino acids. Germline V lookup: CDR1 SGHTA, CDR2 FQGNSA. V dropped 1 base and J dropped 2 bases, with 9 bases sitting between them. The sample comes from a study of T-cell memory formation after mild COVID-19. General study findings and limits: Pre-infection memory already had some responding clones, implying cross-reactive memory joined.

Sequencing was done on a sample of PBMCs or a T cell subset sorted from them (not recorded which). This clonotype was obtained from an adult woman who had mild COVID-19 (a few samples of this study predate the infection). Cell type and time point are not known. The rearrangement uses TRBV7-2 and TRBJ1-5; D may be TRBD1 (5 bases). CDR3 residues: CASSLGGYGNQPQHF. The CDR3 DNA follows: TGTGCCAGCAGCTTAGGGGGCTATGGCAATCAGCCCCAGCATTTT.